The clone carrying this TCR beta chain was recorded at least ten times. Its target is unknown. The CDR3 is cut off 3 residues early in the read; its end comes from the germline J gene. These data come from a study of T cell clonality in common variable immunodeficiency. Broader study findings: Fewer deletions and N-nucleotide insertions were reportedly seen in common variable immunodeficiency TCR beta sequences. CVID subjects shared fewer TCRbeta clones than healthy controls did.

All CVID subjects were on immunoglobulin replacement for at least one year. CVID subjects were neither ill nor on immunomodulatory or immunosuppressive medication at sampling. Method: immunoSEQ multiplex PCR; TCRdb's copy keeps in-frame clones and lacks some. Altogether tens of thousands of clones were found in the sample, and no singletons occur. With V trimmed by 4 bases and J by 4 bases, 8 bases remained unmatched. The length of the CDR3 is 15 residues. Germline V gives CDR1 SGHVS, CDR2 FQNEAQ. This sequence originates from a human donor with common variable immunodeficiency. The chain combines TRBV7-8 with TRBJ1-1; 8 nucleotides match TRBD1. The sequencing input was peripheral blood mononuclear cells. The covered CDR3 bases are TGTGCCAGCAGCTCCGTTTCAGGGGGCCTCACTGAA. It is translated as CASSSVSGGLTE. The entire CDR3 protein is CASSSVSGGLTEAFF.